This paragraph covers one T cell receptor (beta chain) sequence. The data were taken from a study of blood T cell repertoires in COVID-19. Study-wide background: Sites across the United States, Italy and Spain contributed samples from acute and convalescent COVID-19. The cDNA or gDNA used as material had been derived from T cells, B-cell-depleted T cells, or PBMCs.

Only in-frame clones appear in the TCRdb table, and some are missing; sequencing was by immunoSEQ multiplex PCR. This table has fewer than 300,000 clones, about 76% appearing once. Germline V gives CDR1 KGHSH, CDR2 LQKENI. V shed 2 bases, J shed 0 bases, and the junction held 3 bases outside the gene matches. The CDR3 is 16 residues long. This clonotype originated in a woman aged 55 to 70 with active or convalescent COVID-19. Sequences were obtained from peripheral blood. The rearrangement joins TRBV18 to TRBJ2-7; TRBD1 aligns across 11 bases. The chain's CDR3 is CASSPSGQGASYEQYF. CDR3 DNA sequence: TGTGCCAGCTCACCAAGCGGACAGGGGGCCTCCTACGAGCAGTACTTC.